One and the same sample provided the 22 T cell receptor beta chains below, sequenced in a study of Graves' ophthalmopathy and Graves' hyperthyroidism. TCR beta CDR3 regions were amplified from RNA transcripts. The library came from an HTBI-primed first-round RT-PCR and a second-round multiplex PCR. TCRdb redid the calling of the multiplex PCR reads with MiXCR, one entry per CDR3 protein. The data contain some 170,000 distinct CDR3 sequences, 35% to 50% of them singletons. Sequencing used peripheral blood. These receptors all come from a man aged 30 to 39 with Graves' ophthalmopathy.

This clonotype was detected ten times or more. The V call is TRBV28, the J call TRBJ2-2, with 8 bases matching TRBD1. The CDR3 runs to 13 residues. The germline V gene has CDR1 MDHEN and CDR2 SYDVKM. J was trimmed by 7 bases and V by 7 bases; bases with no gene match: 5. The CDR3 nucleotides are TGTGCCAGCATTGACAGGGGCAACGGGGAGCTGTTTTTT. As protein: CASIDRGNGELFF.

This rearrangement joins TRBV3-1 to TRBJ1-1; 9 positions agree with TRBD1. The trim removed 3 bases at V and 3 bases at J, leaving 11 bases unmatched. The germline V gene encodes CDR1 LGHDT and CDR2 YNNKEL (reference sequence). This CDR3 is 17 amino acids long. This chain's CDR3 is CASSQYSAGQGYTEAFF. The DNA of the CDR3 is TGTGCCAGCAGCCAGTATTCCGCGGGACAGGGATACACTGAAGCTTTCTTT.

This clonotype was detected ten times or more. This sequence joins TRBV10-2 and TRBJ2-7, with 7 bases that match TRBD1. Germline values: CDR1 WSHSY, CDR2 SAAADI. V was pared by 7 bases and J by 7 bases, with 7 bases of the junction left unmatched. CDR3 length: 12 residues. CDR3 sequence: CASTHSRGEQYF. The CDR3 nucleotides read TGCGCCAGCACACATTCCAGGGGGGAGCAGTACTTC.

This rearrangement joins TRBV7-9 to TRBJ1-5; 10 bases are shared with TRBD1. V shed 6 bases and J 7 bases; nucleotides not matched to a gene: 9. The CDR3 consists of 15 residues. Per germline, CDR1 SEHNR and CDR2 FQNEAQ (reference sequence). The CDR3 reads CASSPARDRGQPQHF. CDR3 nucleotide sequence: TGTGCCAGCAGTCCCGCGCGGGACAGGGGACAGCCCCAGCATTTT.

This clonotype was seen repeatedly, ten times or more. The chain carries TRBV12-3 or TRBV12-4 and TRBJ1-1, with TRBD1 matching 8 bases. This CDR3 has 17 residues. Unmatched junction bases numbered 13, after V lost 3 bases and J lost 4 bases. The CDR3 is CASSFLLQGGIGTEAFF. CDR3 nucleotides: TGTGCCAGCAGTTTTCTTTTACAGGGGGGTATCGGCACTGAAGCTTTCTTT.

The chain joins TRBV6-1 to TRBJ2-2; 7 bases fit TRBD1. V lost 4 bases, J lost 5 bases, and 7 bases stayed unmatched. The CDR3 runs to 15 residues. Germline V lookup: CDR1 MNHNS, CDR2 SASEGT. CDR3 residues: CASSGTGVATGELFF. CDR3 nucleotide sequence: TGTGCCAGCAGTGGAACAGGGGTAGCGACCGGGGAGCTGTTTTTT.

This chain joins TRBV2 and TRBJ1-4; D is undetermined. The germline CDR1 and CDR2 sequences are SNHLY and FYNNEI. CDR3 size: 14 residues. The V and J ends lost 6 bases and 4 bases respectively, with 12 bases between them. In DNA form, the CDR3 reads TGTGCCAGCAGGAAGGACGGGCTTAATGAAAAACTGTTTTTT. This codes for CASRKDGLNEKLFF.

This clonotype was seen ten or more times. The CDR3 spells CASSPTSGKGGRSYEQYF. The CDR3 nucleotides are TGTGCCAGCAGTCCTACTAGCGGGAAGGGGGGGCGATCCTACGAGCAGTACTTC. This chain links TRBV28 with TRBJ2-7, with TRBD2 matching over 10 bases. CDR1 is MDHEN and CDR2 is SYDVKM in the germline V gene. CDR3 length: 18 residues. V shed 5 bases, J shed 1 base, and the junction held 14 bases outside the gene matches. Using reference TRBV28 and TRBJ2-7 for the parts outside the CDR3, the full variable domain is DVKVTQSSRYLVKRTGEKVFLECVQDMDHENMFWYRQDPGLGLRLIYFSYDVKMKEKGDIPEGYSVSREKKERFSLILESASTNQTSMYLCASSPTSGKGGRSYEQYFGPGTRLTVT.

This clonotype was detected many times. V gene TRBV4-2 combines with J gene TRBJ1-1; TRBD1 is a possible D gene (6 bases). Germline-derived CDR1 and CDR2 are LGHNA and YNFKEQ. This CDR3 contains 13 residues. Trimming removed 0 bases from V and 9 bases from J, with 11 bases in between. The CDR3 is CASSQDRGAQAFF. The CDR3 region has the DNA TGTGCCAGCAGCCAAGATCGGGGGGCGCAAGCTTTCTTT.

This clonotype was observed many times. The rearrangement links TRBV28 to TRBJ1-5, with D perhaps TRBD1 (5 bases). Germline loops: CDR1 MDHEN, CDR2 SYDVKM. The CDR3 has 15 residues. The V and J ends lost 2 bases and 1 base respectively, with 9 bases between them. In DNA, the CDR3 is TGTGCCAGCAGTTTAAGGACACTGAGCAATCAGCCCCAGCATTTT. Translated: CASSLRTLSNQPQHF.

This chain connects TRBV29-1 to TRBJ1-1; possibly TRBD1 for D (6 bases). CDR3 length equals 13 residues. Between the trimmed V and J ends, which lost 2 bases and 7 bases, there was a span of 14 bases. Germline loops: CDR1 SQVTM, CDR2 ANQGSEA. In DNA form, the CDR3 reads TGCAGCGTTGAAAGATACAGGGAAGATGAAGCTTTCTTT. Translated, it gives CSVERYREDEAFF.

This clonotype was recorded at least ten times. CDR3 in DNA: TGTGCCAGCAGCGCCCAACTAGCTTCCGAGCAGTACTTC. Translation gives CASSAQLASEQYF. V usage is TRBV9 and J usage is TRBJ2-7; D is possibly TRBD2 (6 bases). Trimming took off 3 bases at V and 6 bases at J, with 13 bases between the two ends. The CDR3 extends over 13 amino acids. CDR1 and CDR2 (germline): SGDLS, YYNGEE.

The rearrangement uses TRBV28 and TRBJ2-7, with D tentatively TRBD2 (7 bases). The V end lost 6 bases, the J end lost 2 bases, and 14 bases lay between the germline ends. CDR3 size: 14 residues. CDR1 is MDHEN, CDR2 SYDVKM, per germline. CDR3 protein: CASRSGGRAYEQYF. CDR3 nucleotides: TGTGCCAGCAGGTCGGGGGGCCGGGCCTACGAGCAGTACTTC.

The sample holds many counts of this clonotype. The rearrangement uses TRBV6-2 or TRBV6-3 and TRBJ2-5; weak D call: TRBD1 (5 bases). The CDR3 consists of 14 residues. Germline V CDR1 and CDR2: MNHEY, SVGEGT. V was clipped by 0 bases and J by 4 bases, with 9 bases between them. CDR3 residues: CASSYSPRGETQYF. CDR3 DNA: TGTGCCAGCAGTTACTCGCCTAGGGGAGAGACCCAGTACTTC.

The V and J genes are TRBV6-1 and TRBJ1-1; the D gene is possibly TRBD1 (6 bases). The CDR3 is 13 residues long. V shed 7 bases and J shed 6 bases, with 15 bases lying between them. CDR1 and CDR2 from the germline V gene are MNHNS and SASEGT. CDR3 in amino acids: CASTIGGAAEAFF. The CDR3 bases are TGTGCCAGCACCATCGGGGGCGCCGCTGAAGCTTTCTTT.

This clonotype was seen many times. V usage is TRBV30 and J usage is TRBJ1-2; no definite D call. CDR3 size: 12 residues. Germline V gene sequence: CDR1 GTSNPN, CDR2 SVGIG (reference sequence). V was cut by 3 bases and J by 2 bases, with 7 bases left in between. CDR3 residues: CAWRSRNYGYTF. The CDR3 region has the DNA TGTGCCTGGAGATCACGGAACTATGGCTACACCTTC. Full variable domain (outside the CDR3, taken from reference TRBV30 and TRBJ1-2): SQTIHQWPATLVQPVGSPLSLECTVEGTSNPNLYWYRQAAGRGLQLLFYSVGIGQISSEVPQNLSASRPQDRQFILSSKKLLLSDSGFYLCAWRSRNYGYTFGSGTRLTVV.

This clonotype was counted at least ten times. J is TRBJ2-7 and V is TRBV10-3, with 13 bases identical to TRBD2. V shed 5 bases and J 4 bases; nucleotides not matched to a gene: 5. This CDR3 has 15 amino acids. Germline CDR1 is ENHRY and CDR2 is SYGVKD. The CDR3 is CAISRTSGRMYEQYF. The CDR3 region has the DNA TGTGCCATCAGTAGGACTAGCGGGAGAATGTACGAGCAGTACTTC.

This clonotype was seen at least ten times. CDR3 loop: CASSYSWDILIRGSTGELFF. CDR3 nucleotides: TGTGCCAGCAGTTACTCGTGGGACATACTAATCAGGGGCAGCACCGGGGAGCTGTTTTTT. J is TRBJ2-2 and V is TRBV6-2 or TRBV6-3; TRBD1 might be the D (6 bases). Per germline, CDR1 MNHEY and CDR2 SVGEGT. The CDR3 extends over 20 amino acids. Between the trimmed V and J ends, which lost 0 bases and 4 bases, there was a span of 24 bases.

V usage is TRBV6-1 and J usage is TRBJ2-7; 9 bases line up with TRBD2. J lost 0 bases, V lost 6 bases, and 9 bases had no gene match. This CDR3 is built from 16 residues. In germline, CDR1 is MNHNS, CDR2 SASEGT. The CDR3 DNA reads TGTGCCAGCAGGAAAGTAGCGGGGGCAATCTCCTACGAGCAGTACTTC. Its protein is CASRKVAGAISYEQYF.

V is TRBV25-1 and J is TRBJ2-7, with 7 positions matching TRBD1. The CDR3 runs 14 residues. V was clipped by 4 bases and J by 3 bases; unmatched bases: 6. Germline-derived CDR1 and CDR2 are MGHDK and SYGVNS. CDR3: CASSAMGQYYEQYF. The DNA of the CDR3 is TGTGCCAGCAGTGCCATGGGACAGTACTACGAGCAGTACTTC.

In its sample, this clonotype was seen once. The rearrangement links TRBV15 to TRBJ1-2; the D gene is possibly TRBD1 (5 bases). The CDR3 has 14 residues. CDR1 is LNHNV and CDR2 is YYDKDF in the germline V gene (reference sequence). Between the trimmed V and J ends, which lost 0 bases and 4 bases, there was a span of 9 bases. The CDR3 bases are TGTGCCACCAGCAGAGATAAAGGGACCTATGGCTACACCTTC. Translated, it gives CATSRDKGTYGYTF.

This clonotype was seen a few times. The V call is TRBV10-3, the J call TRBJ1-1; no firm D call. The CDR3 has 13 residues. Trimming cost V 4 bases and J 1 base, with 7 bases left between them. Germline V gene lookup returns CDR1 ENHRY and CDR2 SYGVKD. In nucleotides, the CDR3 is TGTGCCATCAGTGTTCAAGAGAACACTGAAGCTTTCTTT. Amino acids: CAISVQENTEAFF.